This T cell receptor beta chain is drawn from a study of T cell repertoires in cytomegalovirus infection. Study overall: From public TCR beta signatures came an indication of both CMV infection and matching HLA type.

TCRdb re-called the reads with MiXCR, one entry per CDR3 protein. In the table there are some 680,000 distinct CDR3 sequences, 35% of which are singletons. V gave up 2 bases and J gave up 2 bases, with 9 bases separating them. This CDR3 region has 14 residues. This clonotype was seen at least ten times. The sample consisted of PBMCs. This receptor was identified in a human donor in good health (CMV status not recorded). Some clones in this sample may be carry-over from other donors' samples. The chain uses TRBV12-3 or TRBV12-4 and TRBJ2-5; D unresolved. CDR3: CASSLYLIQETQYF. CDR3 nucleotides: TGTGCCAGCAGTTTATACCTGATTCAAGAGACCCAGTACTTC.